Detailed here is one T cell receptor beta chain. The antigen is unknown. These data are taken from a study of graft-versus-host responses after intestinal transplantation. Turning to the study itself: Anti-thymocyte globulin was used for induction in all recipients, who then took tacrolimus and steroids for around 3 years. Study results and caveats: Investigators detected GvH clones in recipient marrow, with some emerging earlier in ileum or blood.

TCRdb's copy holds only in-frame clones and misses some; the assay was immunoSEQ multiplex PCR. The sample consists of about 120,000 clones, approximately 90% of them appearing once. Sequenced here: unstimulated CD4+ T cells sorted from spleen or lymph node cells, sampled before intestinal transplant. The source is a human donor who received an intestinal transplant.

In DNA, the CDR3 is TGTGCCAGCAGTTATTGGAGGGACCCCTACGAGCAGTACTTC. The encoded protein is CASSYWRDPYEQYF. V is TRBV6-5 and J is TRBJ2-7; D is possibly TRBD2 (6 bases). This CDR3 contains 14 residues. Germline assignment: CDR1 MNHEY and CDR2 SVGAGI. Trimming removed 3 bases at V and 2 bases at J, with 11 bases between.